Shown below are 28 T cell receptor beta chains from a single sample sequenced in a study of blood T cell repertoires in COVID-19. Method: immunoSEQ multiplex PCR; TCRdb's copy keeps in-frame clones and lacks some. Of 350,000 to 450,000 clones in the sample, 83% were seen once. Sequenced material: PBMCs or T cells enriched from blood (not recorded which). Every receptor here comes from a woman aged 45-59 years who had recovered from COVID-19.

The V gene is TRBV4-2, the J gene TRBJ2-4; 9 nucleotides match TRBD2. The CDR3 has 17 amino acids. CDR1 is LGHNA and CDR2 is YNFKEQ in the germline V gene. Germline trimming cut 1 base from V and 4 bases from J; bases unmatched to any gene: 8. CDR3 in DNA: TGTGCCAGCAGCCAAGCTCGGGGGCTAGCGGGAAAAAACATTCAGTACTTC. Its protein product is CASSQARGLAGKNIQYF.

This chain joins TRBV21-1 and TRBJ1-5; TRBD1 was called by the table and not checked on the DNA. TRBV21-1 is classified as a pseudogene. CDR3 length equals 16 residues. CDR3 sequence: CASSKRGDRSDQPQHF. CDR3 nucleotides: TGTGCCAGCAGCAAAAGGGGGGACAGGTCTGATCAGCCCCAGCATTTT.

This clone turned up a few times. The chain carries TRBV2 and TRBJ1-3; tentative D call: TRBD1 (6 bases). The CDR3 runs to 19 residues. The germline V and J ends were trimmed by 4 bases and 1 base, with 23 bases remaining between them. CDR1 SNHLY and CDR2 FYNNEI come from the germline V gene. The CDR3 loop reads CASSAGRGIGGKSGNTIYF. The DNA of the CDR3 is TGTGCCAGCAGTGCGGGCAGGGGAATCGGAGGAAAATCTGGAAACACCATATATTTT.

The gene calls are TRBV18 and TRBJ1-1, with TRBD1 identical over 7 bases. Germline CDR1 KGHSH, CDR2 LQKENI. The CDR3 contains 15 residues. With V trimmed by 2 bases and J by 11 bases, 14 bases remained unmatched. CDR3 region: CASSPRVRGQLVAFF. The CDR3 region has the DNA TGTGCCAGCTCACCAAGAGTAAGGGGGCAATTGGTGGCTTTCTTT.

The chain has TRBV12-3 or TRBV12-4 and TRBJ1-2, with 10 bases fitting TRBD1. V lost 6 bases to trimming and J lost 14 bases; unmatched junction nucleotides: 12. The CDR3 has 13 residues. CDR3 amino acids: CASRTTGTGVGTF. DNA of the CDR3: TGTGCCAGCAGAACCACCGGGACAGGGGTTGGTACCTTC.

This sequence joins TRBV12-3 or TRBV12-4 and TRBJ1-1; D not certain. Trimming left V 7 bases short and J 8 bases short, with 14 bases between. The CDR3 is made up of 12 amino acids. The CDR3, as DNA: TGTGCCAGCAAAACGTTAACAACCGAAGCTTTCTTT. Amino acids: CASKTLTTEAFF.

The CDR3 spells CASSIGGRPYEQYF. The CDR3 coding sequence is TGTGCCAGTAGTATAGGGGGCAGACCTTACGAGCAGTACTTC. This chain links TRBV19 with TRBJ2-7; D possibly corresponds to TRBD1 (5 bases). With 1 base removed from V and 4 bases from J, the gap between germline ends came to 11 bases. The CDR3 consists of 14 residues. CDR1 is LNHDA, CDR2 SQIVND, per germline (reference sequence). The whole variable domain, remainder taken from reference TRBV19 and TRBJ2-7, is DGGITQSPKYLFRKEGQNVTLSCEQNLNHDAMYWYRQDPGQGLRLIYYSQIVNDFQKGDIAEGYSVSREKKESFPLTVTSAQKNPTAFYLCASSIGGRPYEQYFGPGTRLTVT.

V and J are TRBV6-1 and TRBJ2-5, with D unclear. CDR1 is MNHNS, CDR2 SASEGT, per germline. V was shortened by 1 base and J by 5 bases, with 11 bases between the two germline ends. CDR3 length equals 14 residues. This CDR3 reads CASSEVAARETQYF. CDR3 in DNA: TGTGCCAGCAGTGAAGTGGCGGCCCGGGAGACCCAGTACTTC.

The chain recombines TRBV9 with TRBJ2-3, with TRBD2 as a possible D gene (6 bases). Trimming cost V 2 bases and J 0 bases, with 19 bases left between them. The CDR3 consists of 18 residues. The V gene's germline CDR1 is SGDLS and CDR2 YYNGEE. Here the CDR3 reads CASSVTDTGGISTDTQYF. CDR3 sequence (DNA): TGTGCCAGCAGCGTGACAGATACAGGCGGGATAAGCACAGATACGCAGTATTTT.

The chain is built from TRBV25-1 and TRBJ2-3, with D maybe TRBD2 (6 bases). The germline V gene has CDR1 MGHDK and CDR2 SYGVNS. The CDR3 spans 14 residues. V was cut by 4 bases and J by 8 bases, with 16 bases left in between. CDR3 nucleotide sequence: TGTGCCAGCAGTGGACTACCCTGGGGAGGTACGCAGTATTTT. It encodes CASSGLPWGGTQYF.

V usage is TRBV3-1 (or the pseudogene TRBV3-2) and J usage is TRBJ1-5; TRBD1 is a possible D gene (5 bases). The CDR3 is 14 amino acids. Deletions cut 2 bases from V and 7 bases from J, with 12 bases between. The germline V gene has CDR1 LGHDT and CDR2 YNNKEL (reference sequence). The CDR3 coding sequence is TGTGCCAGCAGCCAAAGCAGGGTTGGACAGCCCCAGCATTTT. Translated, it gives CASSQSRVGQPQHF.

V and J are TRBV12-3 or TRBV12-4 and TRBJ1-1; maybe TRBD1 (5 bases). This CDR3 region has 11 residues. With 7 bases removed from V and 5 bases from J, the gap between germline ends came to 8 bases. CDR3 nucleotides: TGTGCCAGCACCAAGGGGACTGAAGCTTTCTTT. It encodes CASTKGTEAFF.

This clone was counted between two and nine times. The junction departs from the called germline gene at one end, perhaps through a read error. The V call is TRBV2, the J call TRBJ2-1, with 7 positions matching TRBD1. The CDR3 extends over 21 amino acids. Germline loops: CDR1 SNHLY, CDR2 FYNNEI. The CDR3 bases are TGTGCCAGCAGCGAAGGGTTTGGGATGAGCAGGGGGTTACCAAAATACAATGAGCAGTTCTTC. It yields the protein CASSEGFGMSRGLPKYNEQFF.

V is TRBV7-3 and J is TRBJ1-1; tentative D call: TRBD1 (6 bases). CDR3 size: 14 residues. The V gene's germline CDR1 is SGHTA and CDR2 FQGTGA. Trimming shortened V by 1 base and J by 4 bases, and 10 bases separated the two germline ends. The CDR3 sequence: CASSLMGGGTEAFF. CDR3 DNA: TGTGCCAGCAGCTTAATGGGAGGGGGCACTGAAGCTTTCTTT.

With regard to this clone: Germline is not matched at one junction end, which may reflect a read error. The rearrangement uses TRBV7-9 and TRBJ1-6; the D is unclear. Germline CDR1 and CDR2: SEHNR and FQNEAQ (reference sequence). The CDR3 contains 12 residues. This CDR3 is CASSLDGLYRFF. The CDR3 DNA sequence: TGTGCCAGCAGCTTAGACGGACTGTACCGATTCTTT.

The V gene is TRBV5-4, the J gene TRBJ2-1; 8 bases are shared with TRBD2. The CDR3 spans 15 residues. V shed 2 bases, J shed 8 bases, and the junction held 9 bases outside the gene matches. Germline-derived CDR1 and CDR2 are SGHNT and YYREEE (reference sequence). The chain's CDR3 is CASSLGLAGLYEQFF. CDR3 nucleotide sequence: TGTGCCAGCAGCTTAGGGCTAGCGGGCTTGTATGAGCAGTTCTTC.

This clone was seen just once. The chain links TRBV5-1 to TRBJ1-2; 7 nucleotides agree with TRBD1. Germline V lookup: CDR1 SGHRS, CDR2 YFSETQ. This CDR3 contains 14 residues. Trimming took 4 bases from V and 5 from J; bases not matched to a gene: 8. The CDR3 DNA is TGCGCCAGCAGCCGATGGGACAGAGAATATGGCTACACCTTC. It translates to CASSRWDREYGYTF.

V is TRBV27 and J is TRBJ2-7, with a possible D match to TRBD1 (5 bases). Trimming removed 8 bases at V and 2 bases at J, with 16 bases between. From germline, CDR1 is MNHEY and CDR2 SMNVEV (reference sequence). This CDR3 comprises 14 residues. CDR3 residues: CASQSVLGAYEQYF. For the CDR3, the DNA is TGTGCCAGCCAAAGTGTATTAGGGGCCTACGAGCAGTACTTC.

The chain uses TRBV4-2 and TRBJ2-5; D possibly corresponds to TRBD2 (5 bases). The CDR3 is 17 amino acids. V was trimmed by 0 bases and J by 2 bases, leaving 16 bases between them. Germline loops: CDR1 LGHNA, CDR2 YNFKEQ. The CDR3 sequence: CASSQDWSSLSQETQYF. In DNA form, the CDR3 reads TGTGCCAGCAGCCAAGACTGGTCTAGCCTGAGTCAAGAGACCCAGTACTTC.

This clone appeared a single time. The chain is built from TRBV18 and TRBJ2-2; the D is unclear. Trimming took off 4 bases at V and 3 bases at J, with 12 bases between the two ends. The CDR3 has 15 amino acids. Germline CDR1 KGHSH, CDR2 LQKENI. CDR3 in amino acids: CASSLKTSHTGELFF. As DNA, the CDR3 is TGTGCCAGCTCACTGAAGACTTCTCACACCGGGGAGCTGTTTTTT. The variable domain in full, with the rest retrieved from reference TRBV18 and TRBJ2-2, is NAGVMQNPRHLVRRRGQEARLRCSPMKGHSHVYWYRQLPEEGLKFMVYLQKENIIDESGMPKERFSAEFPKEGPSILRIQQVVRGDSAAYFCASSLKTSHTGELFFGEGSRLTVL.

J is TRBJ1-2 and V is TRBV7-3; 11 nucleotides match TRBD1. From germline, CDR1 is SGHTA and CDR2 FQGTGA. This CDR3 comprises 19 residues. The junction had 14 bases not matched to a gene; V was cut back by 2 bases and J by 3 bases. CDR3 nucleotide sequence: TGTGCCAGCAGCTTACTCGGCCTCCCGGACAGGGGGCGAGACTATGGCTACACCTTC. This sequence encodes CASSLLGLPDRGRDYGYTF.

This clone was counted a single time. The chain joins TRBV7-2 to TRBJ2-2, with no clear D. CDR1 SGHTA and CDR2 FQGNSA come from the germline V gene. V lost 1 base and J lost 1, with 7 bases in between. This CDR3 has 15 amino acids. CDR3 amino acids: CASSLDPGNTGELFF. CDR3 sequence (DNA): TGTGCCAGCAGCTTAGATCCAGGGAACACCGGGGAGCTGTTTTTT.

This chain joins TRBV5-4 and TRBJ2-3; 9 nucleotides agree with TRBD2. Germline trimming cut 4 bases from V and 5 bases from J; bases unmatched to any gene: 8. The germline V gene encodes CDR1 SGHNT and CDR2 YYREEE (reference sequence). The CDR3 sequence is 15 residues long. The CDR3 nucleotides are TGTGCCAGCAGCCCCCTTGCGGGAGGGGAAGATACGCAGTATTTT. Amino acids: CASSPLAGGEDTQYF. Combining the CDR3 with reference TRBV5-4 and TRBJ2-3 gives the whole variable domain ETGVTQSPTHLIKTRGQQVTLRCSSQSGHNTVSWYQQALGQGPQFIFQYYREEENGRGNFPPRFSGLQFPNYSSELNVNALELDDSALYLCASSPLAGGEDTQYFGPGTRLTVL.

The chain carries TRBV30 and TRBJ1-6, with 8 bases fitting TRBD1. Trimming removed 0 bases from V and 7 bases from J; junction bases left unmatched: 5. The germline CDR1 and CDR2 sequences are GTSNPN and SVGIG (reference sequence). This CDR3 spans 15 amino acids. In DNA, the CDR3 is TGTGCCTGGAGTGTTCGGACAGGGACCAATTCACCCCTCCACTTT. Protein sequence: CAWSVRTGTNSPLHF. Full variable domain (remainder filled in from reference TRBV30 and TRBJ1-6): SQTIHQWPATLVQPVGSPLSLECTVEGTSNPNLYWYRQAAGRGLQLLFYSVGIGQISSEVPQNLSASRPQDRQFILSSKKLLLSDSGFYLCAWSVRTGTNSPLHFGNGTRLTVT.

The CDR3 region is CASSLDSLNTEAFF. The CDR3, as DNA: TGTGCCAGCAGCCTGGACAGCCTGAACACTGAAGCTTTCTTT. V usage is TRBV5-4 and J usage is TRBJ1-1; maybe TRBD1 (6 bases). Germline CDR1 and CDR2: SGHNT and YYREEE (reference sequence). Trimming removed 4 bases from V and 0 bases from J, with 10 bases in between. The CDR3 loop spans 14 amino acids.

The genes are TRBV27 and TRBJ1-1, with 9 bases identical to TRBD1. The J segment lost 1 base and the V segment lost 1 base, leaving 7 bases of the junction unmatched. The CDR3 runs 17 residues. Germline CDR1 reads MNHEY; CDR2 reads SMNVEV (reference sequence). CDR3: CASSLYLGTGTNTEAFF. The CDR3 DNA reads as TGTGCCAGCAGTTTATATTTAGGGACAGGGACGAACACTGAAGCTTTCTTT.

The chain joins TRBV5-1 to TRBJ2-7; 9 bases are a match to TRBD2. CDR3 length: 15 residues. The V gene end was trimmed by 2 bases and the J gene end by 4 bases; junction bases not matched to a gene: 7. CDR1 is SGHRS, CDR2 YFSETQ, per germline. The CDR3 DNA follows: TGCGCCAGCAGCTTCGATGGGACTAGCCCTTACGAGCAGTACTTC. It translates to CASSFDGTSPYEQYF.

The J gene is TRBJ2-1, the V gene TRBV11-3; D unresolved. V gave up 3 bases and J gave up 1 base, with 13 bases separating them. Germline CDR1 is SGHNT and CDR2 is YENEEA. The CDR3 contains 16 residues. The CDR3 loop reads CASSLYSLVSYNEQFF. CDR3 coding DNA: TGTGCCAGCAGCTTGTACTCCCTCGTGTCCTACAATGAGCAGTTCTTC.